A single sample gave rise to the 20 T cell receptor beta chains below, sequenced in a study of intratumoral heterogeneity in liver cancer. Multiple geographically separated regions of the hepatocellular carcinoma nodule were sampled separately. Here immunoSEQ multiplex PCR was the method, and the copy in TCRdb shows in-frame clones only, minus some. The table records thousands of clones, under 60% of them present only once. This material consisted of tumor tissue, taken before any cancer treatment. The receptor source for this set is a man in his 70s with hepatocellular carcinoma.

Within the sample, this clone is medium-sized. The chain uses TRBV6-5 and TRBJ1-1, with D perhaps matching TRBD1 (5 bases). The CDR3 spans 15 residues. V was pared by 4 bases and J by 1 base, with 13 bases between. The germline CDR1 and CDR2 sequences are MNHEY and SVGAGI. CDR3 nucleotide sequence: TGTGCCAGCAGTTTGACGGGACTTACGAACACTGAAGCTTTCTTT. Its protein is CASSLTGLTNTEAFF.

The chain recombines TRBV7-9 with TRBJ1-3, with TRBD1 matching 7 bases. Trimming cost V 1 base and J 0 bases; bases outside gene matches: 6. The CDR3 is made up of 17 amino acids. Germline loops: CDR1 SEHNR, CDR2 FQNEAQ (reference sequence). The DNA of the CDR3 is TGTGCCAGCAGCTTAGGCCTGTCAGGGGGCTCTGGAAACACCATATATTTT. Protein: CASSLGLSGGSGNTIYF.

This clone is a singleton in its sample. This chain joins TRBV5-1 and TRBJ2-3; 12 nucleotides match TRBD1. The CDR3 has 15 residues. Germline V gene sequence: CDR1 SGHRS, CDR2 YFSETQ. J was trimmed by 9 bases and V by 4 bases; bases with no gene match: 9. CDR3 sequence reads: CASSTGTGGVGTQYF. CDR3 nucleotides: TGCGCCAGCAGCACCGGGACAGGGGGCGTTGGGACGCAGTATTTT.

The rearrangement joins TRBV28 to TRBJ1-6; D perhaps matches TRBD1 (5 bases). V lost 5 bases to trimming and J lost 7 bases, with 15 bases between them. CDR3 length: 15 amino acids. Germline lookup yields CDR1 MDHEN and CDR2 SYDVKM. As DNA, the CDR3 is TGTGCCAGCAGTCCCGCCCCTCGGGGGAATTCACCCCTCCACTTT. Residues: CASSPAPRGNSPLHF. Drawing the rest from reference TRBV28 and TRBJ1-6, the complete variable domain is DVKVTQSSRYLVKRTGEKVFLECVQDMDHENMFWYRQDPGLGLRLIYFSYDVKMKEKGDIPEGYSVSREKKERFSLILESASTNQTSMYLCASSPAPRGNSPLHFGNGTRLTVT.

Only one count was recorded for this clone. V usage is TRBV6-5 and J usage is TRBJ1-3; D is unresolved. The CDR3 sequence is 13 residues long. V shed 7 bases and J shed 0 bases, with 7 bases lying between them. CDR1 is MNHEY, CDR2 SVGAGI, per germline. The CDR3 bases are TGTGCCAGCATGGGCCGCTCTGGAAACACCATATATTTT. The encoded protein is CASMGRSGNTIYF.

This clone was found once. The chain employs TRBV29-1 and TRBJ1-2; possible D gene TRBD1, 5 bases. The CDR3 length is 16 residues. Germline loops: CDR1 SQVTM, CDR2 ANQGSEA. V lost 6 bases, J lost 0 bases, and 20 bases lay in between. The CDR3, as DNA: TGCAGCGTAACGGGACGCCGGATTGGGACTAACTATGGCTACACCTTC. This codes for CSVTGRRIGTNYGYTF.

CDR3 coding DNA: TGTGCCAGCAGTTTAGGGGAGTACGGGGAGCTGTTTTTT. Translating it yields CASSLGEYGELFF. J is TRBJ2-2 and V is TRBV12-3 or TRBV12-4; D may be TRBD2 (5 bases). V lost 1 base to trimming and J lost 7 bases, with 7 bases between them. CDR3 size: 13 residues.

The chain is built from TRBV7-3 and TRBJ2-3, with D perhaps given as TRBD1 or TRBD2 (5 bases each). Germline-derived CDR1 and CDR2 are SGHTA and FQGTGA. The CDR3 runs 16 residues. Deletions cut 3 bases from V and 1 base from J, with 14 bases between. The CDR3 loop reads CASSLGVGRGTDTQYF. CDR3 nucleotides: TGTGCCAGCAGCTTGGGAGTAGGCAGGGGCACAGATACGCAGTATTTT.

This clone was counted once. CDR3 residues: CASSYDRGTEAFF. CDR3 nucleotide sequence: TGTGCCAGCAGTTACGACAGGGGCACTGAAGCTTTCTTT. This chain connects TRBV6-5 to TRBJ1-1; 8 nucleotides match TRBD1. The CDR3 is made up of 13 amino acids. Germline-derived CDR1 and CDR2 are MNHEY and SVGAGI. With V trimmed by 2 bases and J by 4 bases, 0 bases remained unmatched.

The J gene is TRBJ1-1, the V gene TRBV6-5; possibly TRBD1 for D (6 bases). Between the trimmed V and J ends, which lost 5 bases and 5 bases, there was a span of 12 bases. The CDR3 is made up of 13 amino acids. Germline V gene sequence: CDR1 MNHEY, CDR2 SVGAGI. CDR3 bases: TGTGCCAGCAGTCGAACAGGGTGGACTGAAGCTTTCTTT. Its translation: CASSRTGWTEAFF.

This chain uses TRBV4-2 with TRBJ2-1; tentative D call: TRBD1 (7 bases). The CDR3 extends over 16 amino acids. Trimming stripped 0 bases from V and 4 bases from J, with 13 bases between. The germline CDR1 and CDR2 sequences are LGHNA and YNFKEQ. CDR3 nucleotides: TGTGCCAGCAGCCAAGAGGAGGGGGCAACTTACAATGAGCAGTTCTTC. Translation: CASSQEEGATYNEQFF.

This chain connects TRBV4-2 to TRBJ1-5, with D perhaps TRBD1 (6 bases). CDR3 length equals 15 residues. The V end was cut by 3 bases, the J end by 4 bases, with 13 bases between. Germline V CDR1 and CDR2: LGHNA, YNFKEQ. CDR3 sequence reads: CASSHNRDRNQPQHF. The CDR3 DNA reads TGTGCCAGCAGCCACAACAGGGATAGAAATCAGCCCCAGCATTTT.

In DNA, the CDR3 is TGTGCCACAAACCGACCGCCTACCTACAATGAGCAGTTCTTC. Residues: CATNRPPTYNEQFF. The chain is built from TRBV28 and TRBJ2-1, with D uncertain. This CDR3 is built from 14 residues. Germline V lookup: CDR1 MDHEN, CDR2 SYDVKM. Trimming took 10 bases from V and 2 from J, leaving 15 bases between them.

This chain joins TRBV19 and TRBJ2-1; no firm D call. Trimming stripped 4 bases from V and 7 bases from J, with 5 bases between. The CDR3 is 11 amino acids. The germline V gene encodes CDR1 LNHDA and CDR2 SQIVND (reference sequence). CDR3 DNA: TGTGCCAGTAGTACGCGAAATGAGCAGTTCTTC. Amino acid sequence: CASSTRNEQFF.

V usage is TRBV4-3 and J usage is TRBJ2-1; a weak D match, TRBD1 (5 bases). With 3 bases removed from V and 8 bases from J, the gap between germline ends came to 11 bases. CDR3 size: 13 residues. Per the germline V gene, CDR1 is LGHNA and CDR2 is YSLEER. The CDR3 region has the DNA TGCGCCAGCAGCCACCTTACAGGCGATGAGCAGTTCTTC. This sequence encodes CASSHLTGDEQFF.

This chain links TRBV19 with TRBJ1-5; D is unclear. The CDR3 loop spans 16 amino acids. CDR1 is LNHDA and CDR2 is SQIVND in the germline V gene (reference sequence). V was trimmed by 5 bases and J by 11 bases, leaving 25 bases between them. The CDR3 bases are TGTGCCAGTAGTGCGGTACCCGGGCCACTGGGTTTGACCCAGCATTTT. Its protein is CASSAVPGPLGLTQHF.

This clone rates as medium-sized. The V gene is TRBV21-1, the J gene TRBJ1-2; no check of the table's D call, TRBD1, against the DNA was made. TRBV21-1 is a pseudogene segment. The CDR3 length is 18 residues. CDR3 sequence: CASSKFIERTGGNYGYTF. The CDR3 DNA sequence: TGTGCCAGCAGCAAATTCATTGAGAGGACAGGGGGAAACTATGGCTACACCTTC.

The rearrangement uses TRBV2 and TRBJ2-2, with 7 bases lining up with TRBD2. The V and J ends lost 10 bases and 4 bases, in that order; junction bases with no gene match: 6. This CDR3 contains 13 residues. The germline CDR1 and CDR2 sequences are SNHLY and FYNNEI. The CDR3 nucleotides read TGTGCCACCCCGGGGGGTCGCACCGGGGAGCTGTTTTTT. This translates into CATPGGRTGELFF.

The gene calls are TRBV28 and TRBJ1-2, with D possibly TRBD1 on 5 matching bases. Trimming took 6 bases from V and 8 from J, leaving 19 bases between them. The CDR3 totals 14 residues. In germline, CDR1 is MDHEN, CDR2 SYDVKM. The CDR3 region is CASSLPGSPGGYTF. Here the CDR3 DNA reads TGTGCCAGCAGCCTCCCCGGTTCCCCAGGGGGCTACACCTTC.

J is TRBJ2-3 and V is TRBV27, with 8 bases aligning to TRBD1. The CDR3 sequence is 15 residues long. The trim removed 6 bases at V and 2 bases at J, leaving 7 bases unmatched. Per germline, CDR1 MNHEY and CDR2 SMNVEV (reference sequence). The CDR3 region has the DNA TGTGCCAGCAGCCGTATGACAGGGGACACAGATACGCAGTATTTT. It codes for CASSRMTGDTDTQYF.